A single sample gave rise to the 12 T cell receptor beta chains below, sequenced in a study of PD-L1 blockade in urothelial cancer. The time point: pretreatment peripheral blood. Method: immunoSEQ multiplex PCR; TCRdb's copy keeps in-frame clones and lacks some. The table has tens of thousands of clones, roughly 84% seen once. The source was PBMCs, collected around atezolizumab (anti-PD-L1) treatment. The receptors stem from a man in his 60s with urothelial cancer.

This clone was seen a single time. The J gene is TRBJ2-4, the V gene TRBV28, with a tentative D call TRBD1 (6 bases). V was pared by 7 bases and J by 6 bases, with 16 bases between. CDR3 length: 14 residues. Germline assignment: CDR1 MDHEN and CDR2 SYDVKM. CDR3: CASTPTGSGNIQYF. The CDR3, as DNA: TGTGCCAGCACCCCTACAGGGTCAGGAAACATTCAGTACTTC.

The rearrangement uses TRBV6-4 and TRBJ2-2; TRBD2 aligns across 14 bases. This CDR3 contains 18 residues. The V and J ends lost 8 bases and 0 bases, in that order; junction bases with no gene match: 8. CDR1 and CDR2 (germline): MRHNA, SNTAGT. The CDR3 region is CASSKGLAGASNTGELFF. Here the CDR3 DNA reads TGTGCCAGCTCGAAGGGACTAGCGGGGGCCTCGAACACCGGGGAGCTGTTTTTT.

The V and J genes are TRBV9 and TRBJ2-1; D perhaps matches TRBD1 (5 bases). Per the germline V gene, CDR1 is SGDLS and CDR2 is YYNGEE. Trimming left V 9 bases short and J 8 bases short, with 18 bases between. The CDR3 length is 13 residues. The CDR3 sequence: CATCRDWGDEQFF. In DNA, the CDR3 is TGTGCCACCTGTCGAGACTGGGGCGATGAGCAGTTCTTC.

This clone was counted a single time. The chain employs TRBV18 and TRBJ2-1; 11 positions match TRBD2. V was clipped by 6 bases and J by 6 bases; unmatched bases: 7. Looked up from germline, CDR1 is KGHSH and CDR2 is LQKENI. The CDR3 runs 15 residues. Written as DNA, the CDR3 is TGTGCCAGCTCTAAGACTAGCGGGATGTTCAATGAGCAGTTCTTC. It encodes CASSKTSGMFNEQFF.

The rearrangement links TRBV29-1 to TRBJ2-5; TRBD1 matches 7 bases. Germline-derived CDR1 and CDR2 are SQVTM and ANQGSEA. V was clipped by 7 bases and J by 4 bases; unmatched bases: 6. The CDR3 spans 12 residues. The CDR3 loop reads CSASHRGETQYF. The CDR3 region has the DNA TGCAGCGCATCGCACAGGGGAGAGACCCAGTACTTC.

The chain carries TRBV28 and TRBJ2-5; TRBD2 aligns across 7 bases. CDR1 and CDR2 (germline): MDHEN, SYDVKM. CDR3 length equals 15 residues. V trimming: 6 bases; J trimming: 2 bases; junction bases outside the gene matches: 9. The CDR3 DNA reads TGTGCCAGCAGAAACCAGGCGGGAGTACAAGAGACCCAGTACTTC. It specifies CASRNQAGVQETQYF.

The chain employs TRBV5-6 and TRBJ1-3, with TRBD1 matching over 7 bases. Germline V CDR1 and CDR2: SGHDT, YYEEEE. The CDR3 is made up of 16 amino acids. The J segment lost 0 bases and the V segment lost 2 bases, leaving 5 bases of the junction unmatched. This CDR3 is CASSFRDSRSGNTIYF. In DNA form, the CDR3 reads TGTGCCAGCAGCTTTCGGGACAGCCGCTCTGGAAACACCATATATTTT.

The CDR3 protein is CASSIRRENSGANVLTF. The CDR3 DNA follows: TGCGCCAGCAGCATACGGCGGGAAAACTCTGGGGCCAACGTCCTGACTTTC. The chain carries TRBV5-1 and TRBJ2-6; D is perhaps TRBD2 (6 bases). The CDR3 extends over 17 amino acids. With 4 bases removed from V and 0 bases from J, the gap between germline ends came to 14 bases. From germline, CDR1 is SGHRS and CDR2 YFSETQ. Based on the CDR3 plus reference TRBV5-1 and TRBJ2-6, the full variable domain is KAGVTQTPRYLIKTRGQQVTLSCSPISGHRSVSWYQQTPGQGLQFLFEYFSETQRNKGNFPGRFSGRQFSNSRSEMNVSTLELGDSALYLCASSIRRENSGANVLTFGAGSRLTVL.

This sequence joins TRBV4-1 and TRBJ2-7; D perhaps matches TRBD2 (5 bases). Germline V gene lookup returns CDR1 MGHRA and CDR2 YSYEKL. This CDR3 is built from 18 residues. Trimming removed 3 bases at V and 2 bases at J, with 23 bases between. CDR3 coding DNA: TGCGCCAGCAGCCATCTCGGGATTCTCCCCGTCCAGACCTACGAGCAGTACTTC. This sequence encodes CASSHLGILPVQTYEQYF.

This clone has just a few counts. This chain uses TRBV28 with TRBJ1-5, with TRBD1 matching 9 bases. This CDR3 contains 16 residues. V shed 6 bases and J 5 bases; nucleotides not matched to a gene: 11. In germline, CDR1 is MDHEN, CDR2 SYDVKM. Here the CDR3 reads CASSRHKGQGDQPQHF. The CDR3 DNA sequence: TGTGCCAGCAGCCGACACAAGGGACAGGGAGATCAGCCCCAGCATTTT. Filled out from reference TRBV28 and TRBJ1-5, the complete variable domain reads DVKVTQSSRYLVKRTGEKVFLECVQDMDHENMFWYRQDPGLGLRLIYFSYDVKMKEKGDIPEGYSVSREKKERFSLILESASTNQTSMYLCASSRHKGQGDQPQHFGDGTRLSIL.

The count of this clone is one. The chain carries TRBV25-1 and TRBJ2-6; TRBD2 matches at 7 bases. The CDR3 totals 15 residues. Germline CDR1 is MGHDK and CDR2 is SYGVNS. The V and J ends lost 3 bases and 3 bases, in that order; junction bases with no gene match: 2. CDR3 coding DNA: TGTGCCAGCAGTGATGGGGGGGGTGGGGCCAACGTCCTGACTTTC. Translating it yields CASSDGGGGANVLTF. Full variable domain (remainder filled in from reference TRBV25-1 and TRBJ2-6): EADIYQTPRYLVIGTGKKITLECSQTMGHDKMYWYQQDPGMELHLIHYSYGVNSTEKGDLSSESTVSRIRTEHFPLTLESARPSHTSQYLCASSDGGGGANVLTFGAGSRLTVL.

The chain employs TRBV4-1 and TRBJ2-7; 8 nucleotides match TRBD1. The CDR3 is 15 residues long. Germline trimming cut 1 base from V and 7 bases from J; bases unmatched to any gene: 9. The V gene's germline CDR1 is MGHRA and CDR2 YSYEKL. Written as DNA, the CDR3 is TGCGCCAGCAGCCAAGTGCTAGGACAGGGTGGGGAGCAGTACTTC. It is translated as CASSQVLGQGGEQYF.